This T cell receptor beta chain was identified in a study of CD8 T cells in ankylosing spondylitis. General observations from the study: Blood of patients with ankylosing spondylitis appeared to be characterized by a TCR beta motif of eight highly homologous variants. Clones that were linked to disease were CD8+ and were relatively rare in peripheral blood. Earlier studies detected some motif variants in reactive arthritis synovial fluid and blood.

Per germline, CDR1 MNHEY and CDR2 SVGEGT. The CDR3 consists of 13 residues. V lost 3 bases and J 5 bases, leaving 10 bases between the germline ends. TCRdb reprocessed the 5' RACE reads via MiXCR and lists one record per CDR3 protein. The table includes approximately 520,000 distinct CDR3 sequences, approximately 5.3% detected once. This clonotype was detected many times. Its antigen is currently unknown. This clonotype was sampled from a male donor with ankylosing spondylitis. The chain joins TRBV6-2 or TRBV6-3 to TRBJ2-5; no reliable D call. The sample consisted of blood, either unsorted or a sorted T cell fraction (not recorded which). As DNA, the CDR3 is TGTGCCAGCAGTTATTACAAGGGCGAGACCCAGTACTTC. Protein product: CASSYYKGETQYF.